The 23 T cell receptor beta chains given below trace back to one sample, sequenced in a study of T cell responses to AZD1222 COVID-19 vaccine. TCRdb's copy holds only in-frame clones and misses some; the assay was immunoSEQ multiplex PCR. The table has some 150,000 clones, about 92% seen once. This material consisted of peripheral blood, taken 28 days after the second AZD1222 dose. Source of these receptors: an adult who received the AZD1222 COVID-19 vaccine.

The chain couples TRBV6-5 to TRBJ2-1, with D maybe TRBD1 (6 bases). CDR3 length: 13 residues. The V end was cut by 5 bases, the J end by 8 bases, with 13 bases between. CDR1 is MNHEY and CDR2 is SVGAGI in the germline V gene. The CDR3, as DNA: TGTGCCAGCAGTCAACAGGGTTTCGATGAGCAGTTCTTC. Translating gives CASSQQGFDEQFF.

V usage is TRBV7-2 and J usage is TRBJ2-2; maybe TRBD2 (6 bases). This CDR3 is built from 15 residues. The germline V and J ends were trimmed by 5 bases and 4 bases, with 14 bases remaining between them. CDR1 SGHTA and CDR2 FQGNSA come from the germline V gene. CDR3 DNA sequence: TGTGCCAGCAGCCCGAGGAGGGGTGGCACCGGGGAGCTGTTTTTT. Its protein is CASSPRRGGTGELFF.

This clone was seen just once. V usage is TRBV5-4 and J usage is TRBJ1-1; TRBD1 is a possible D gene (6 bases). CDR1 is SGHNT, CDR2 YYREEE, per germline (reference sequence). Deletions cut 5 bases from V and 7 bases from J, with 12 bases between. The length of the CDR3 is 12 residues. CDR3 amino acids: CASSLPDSEAFF. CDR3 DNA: TGTGCCAGCAGTCTGCCGGACAGTGAAGCTTTCTTT.

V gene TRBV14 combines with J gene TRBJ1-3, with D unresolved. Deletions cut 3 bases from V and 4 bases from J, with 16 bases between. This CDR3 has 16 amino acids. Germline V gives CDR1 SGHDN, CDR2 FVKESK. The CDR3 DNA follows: TGTGCCAGCAGCCAGCCCCATCCCCGGTCAGGAAACACCATATATTTT. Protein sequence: CASSQPHPRSGNTIYF.

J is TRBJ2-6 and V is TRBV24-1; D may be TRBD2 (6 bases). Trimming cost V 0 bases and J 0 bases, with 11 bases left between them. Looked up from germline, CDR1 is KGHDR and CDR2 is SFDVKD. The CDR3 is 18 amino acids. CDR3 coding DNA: TGTGCCACCAGTGATTTGCCACGGGGGTACTCTGGGGCCAACGTCCTGACTTTC. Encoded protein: CATSDLPRGYSGANVLTF.

The CDR3 sequence: CAWQGNEQFF. Written as DNA, the CDR3 is TGTGCCTGGCAGGGTAATGAGCAGTTCTTC. The chain has TRBV5-3 and TRBJ2-1; possibly TRBD1 for D (5 bases). TRBV5-3 is an open reading frame, and its role is uncertain. V lost 10 bases and J lost 7, with 9 bases in between. The CDR3 runs to 10 residues.

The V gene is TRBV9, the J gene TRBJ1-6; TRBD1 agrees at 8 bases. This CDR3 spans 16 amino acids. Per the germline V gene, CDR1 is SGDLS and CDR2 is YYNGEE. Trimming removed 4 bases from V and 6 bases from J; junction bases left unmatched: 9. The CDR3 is CASSPETGESNSPLHF. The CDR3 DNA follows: TGTGCCAGCAGCCCAGAGACAGGGGAGAGTAATTCACCCCTCCACTTT.

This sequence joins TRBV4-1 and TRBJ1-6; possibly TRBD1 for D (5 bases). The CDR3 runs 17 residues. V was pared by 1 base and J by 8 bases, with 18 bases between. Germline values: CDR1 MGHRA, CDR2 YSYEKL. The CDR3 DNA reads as TGCGCCAGCAGCCAAGTCCTGGGCAGGGAGAAACATTCACCCCTCCACTTT. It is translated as CASSQVLGREKHSPLHF.

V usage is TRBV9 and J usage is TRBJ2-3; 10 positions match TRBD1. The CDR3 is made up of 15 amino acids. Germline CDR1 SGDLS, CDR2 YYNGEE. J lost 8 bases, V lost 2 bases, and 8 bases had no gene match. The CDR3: CASSVSGTGEGTQYF. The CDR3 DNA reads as TGTGCCAGCAGCGTGAGCGGGACAGGGGAGGGTACGCAGTATTTT.

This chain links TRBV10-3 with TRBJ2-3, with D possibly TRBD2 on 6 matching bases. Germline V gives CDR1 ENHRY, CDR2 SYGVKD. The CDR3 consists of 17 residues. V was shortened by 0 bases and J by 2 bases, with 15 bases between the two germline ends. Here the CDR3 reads CAISESRQLADTDTQYF. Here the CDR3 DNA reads TGTGCCATCAGTGAGTCCCGTCAGTTAGCGGACACAGATACGCAGTATTTT.

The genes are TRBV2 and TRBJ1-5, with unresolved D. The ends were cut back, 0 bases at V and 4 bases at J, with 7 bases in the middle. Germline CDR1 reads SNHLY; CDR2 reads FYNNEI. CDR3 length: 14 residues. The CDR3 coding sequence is TGTGCCAGCAGTGAAGCTTCGCGTAATCAGCCCCAGCATTTT. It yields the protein CASSEASRNQPQHF. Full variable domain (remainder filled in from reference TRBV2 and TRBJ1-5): EPEVTQTPSHQVTQMGQEVILRCVPISNHLYFYWYRQILGQKVEFLVSFYNNEISEKSEIFDDQFSVERPDGSNFTLKIRSTKLEDSAMYFCASSEASRNQPQHFGDGTRLSIL.

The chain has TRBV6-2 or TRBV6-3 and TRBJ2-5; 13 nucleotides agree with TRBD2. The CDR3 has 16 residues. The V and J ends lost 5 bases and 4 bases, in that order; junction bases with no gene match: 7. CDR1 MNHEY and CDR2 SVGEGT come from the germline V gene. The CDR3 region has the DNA TGTGCCAGCAGTGCCTACGGACTAGCGGGAGTAGAGACCCAGTACTTC. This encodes CASSAYGLAGVETQYF.

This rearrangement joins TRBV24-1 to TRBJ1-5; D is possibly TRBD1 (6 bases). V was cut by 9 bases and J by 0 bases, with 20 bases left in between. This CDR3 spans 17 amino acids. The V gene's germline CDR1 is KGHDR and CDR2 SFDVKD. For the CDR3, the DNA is TGTGCCACCTTCGACAGGCCCGATACTTATAGCAATCAGCCCCAGCATTTT. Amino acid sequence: CATFDRPDTYSNQPQHF.

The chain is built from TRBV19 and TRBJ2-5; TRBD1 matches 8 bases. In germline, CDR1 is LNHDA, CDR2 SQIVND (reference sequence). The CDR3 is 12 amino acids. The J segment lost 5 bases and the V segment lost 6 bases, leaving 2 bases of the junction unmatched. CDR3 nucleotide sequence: TGTGCCAGTAGCACAGGGGGGGAGACCCAGTACTTC. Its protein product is CASSTGGETQYF.

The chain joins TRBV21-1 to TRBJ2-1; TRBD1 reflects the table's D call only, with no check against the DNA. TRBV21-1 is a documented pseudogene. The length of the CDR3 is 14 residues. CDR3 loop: CASSNYRDDNEQFF. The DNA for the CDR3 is TGTGCCAGCAGCAACTACAGGGATGACAATGAGCAGTTCTTC.

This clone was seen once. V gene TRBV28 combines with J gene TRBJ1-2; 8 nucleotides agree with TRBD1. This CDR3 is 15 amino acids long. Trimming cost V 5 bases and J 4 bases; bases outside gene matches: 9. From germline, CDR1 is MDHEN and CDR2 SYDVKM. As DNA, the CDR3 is TGTGCCAGCAGTATACAGGGGGAATCCTTCTATGGCTACACCTTC. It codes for CASSIQGESFYGYTF.

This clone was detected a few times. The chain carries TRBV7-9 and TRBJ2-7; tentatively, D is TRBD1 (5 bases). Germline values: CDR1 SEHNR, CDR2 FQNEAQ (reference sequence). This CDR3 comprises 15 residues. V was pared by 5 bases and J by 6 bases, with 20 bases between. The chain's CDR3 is CASSKTASALLEQYF. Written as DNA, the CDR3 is TGTGCCAGCAGCAAGACAGCTTCCGCGCTTCTCGAGCAGTACTTC.

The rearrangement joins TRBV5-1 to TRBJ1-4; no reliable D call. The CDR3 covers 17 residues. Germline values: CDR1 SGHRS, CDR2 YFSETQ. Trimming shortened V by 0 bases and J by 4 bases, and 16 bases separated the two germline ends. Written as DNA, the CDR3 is TGCGCCAGCAGCTTGGCGGGTGACTCATGGATTAATGAAAAACTGTTTTTT. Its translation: CASSLAGDSWINEKLFF.

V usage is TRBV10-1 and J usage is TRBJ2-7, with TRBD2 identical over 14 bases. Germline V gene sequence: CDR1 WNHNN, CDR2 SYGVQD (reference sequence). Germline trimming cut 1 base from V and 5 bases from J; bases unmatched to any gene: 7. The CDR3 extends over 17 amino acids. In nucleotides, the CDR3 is TGCGCCAGCAGTGAGTGGGCGGGACTAGCGGGAGCCCACGAGCAGTACTTC. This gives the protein CASSEWAGLAGAHEQYF.

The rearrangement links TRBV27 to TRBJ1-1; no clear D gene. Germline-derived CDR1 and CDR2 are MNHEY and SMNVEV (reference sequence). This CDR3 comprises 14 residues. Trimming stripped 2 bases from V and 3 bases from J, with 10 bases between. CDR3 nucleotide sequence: TGTGCCAGCAGTTTAAGGTTGGGTGACACTGAAGCTTTCTTT. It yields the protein CASSLRLGDTEAFF.

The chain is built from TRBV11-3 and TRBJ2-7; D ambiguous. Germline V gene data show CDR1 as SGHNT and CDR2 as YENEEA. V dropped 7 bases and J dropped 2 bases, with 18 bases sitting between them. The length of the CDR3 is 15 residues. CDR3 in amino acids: CASTYQPRAPYEQYF. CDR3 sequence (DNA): TGTGCCAGCACCTATCAACCCCGGGCGCCCTACGAGCAGTACTTC. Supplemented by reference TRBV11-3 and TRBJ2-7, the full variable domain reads EAGVVQSPRYKIIEKKQPVAFWCNPISGHNTLYWYLQNLGQGPELLIRYENEEAVDDSQLPKDRFSAERLKGVDSTLKIQPAELGDSAVYLCASTYQPRAPYEQYFGPGTRLTVT.

CDR3: CASSQDLIASGRTNTGELFF. The DNA for the CDR3 is TGCGCCAGCAGCCAAGATTTAATTGCTAGCGGGAGAACGAACACCGGGGAGCTGTTTTTT. The genes are TRBV4-3 and TRBJ2-2; TRBD2 agrees at 10 bases. The CDR3 is 20 residues long. V was clipped by 0 bases and J by 0 bases; unmatched bases: 10. The germline gives CDR1 LGHNA, CDR2 YSLEER.

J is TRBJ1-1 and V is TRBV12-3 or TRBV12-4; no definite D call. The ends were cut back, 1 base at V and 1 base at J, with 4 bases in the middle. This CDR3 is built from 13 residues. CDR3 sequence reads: CASSLVGNTEAFF. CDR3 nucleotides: TGTGCCAGCAGTTTAGTGGGGAACACTGAAGCTTTCTTT.